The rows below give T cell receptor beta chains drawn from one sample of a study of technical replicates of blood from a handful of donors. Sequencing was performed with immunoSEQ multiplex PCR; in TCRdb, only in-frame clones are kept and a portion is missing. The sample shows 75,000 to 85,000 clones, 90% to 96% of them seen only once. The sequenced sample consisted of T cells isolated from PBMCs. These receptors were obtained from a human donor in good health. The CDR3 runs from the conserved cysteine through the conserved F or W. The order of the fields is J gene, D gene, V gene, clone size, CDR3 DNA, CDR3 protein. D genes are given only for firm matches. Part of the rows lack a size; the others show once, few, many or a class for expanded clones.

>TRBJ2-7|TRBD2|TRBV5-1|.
TGCGCCAGCAGCCTTTGGGAGGGGTACGAGCAGTACTTC
CASSLWEGYEQYF
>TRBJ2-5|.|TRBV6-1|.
TGTGCCAGCAGTGAAATCGGGTCCCAAGAGACCCAGTACTTC
CASSEIGSQETQYF
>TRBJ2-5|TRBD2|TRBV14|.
TGTGCCAGTAGGTCCGGGACTAGCGGGAGTCAGTTAGGGGAGACCCAGTACTTC
CASRSGTSGSQLGETQYF
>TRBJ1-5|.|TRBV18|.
TGTGCCACTTCGGGGGGGGGCAATCAGCCCCAGCATTTT
CATSGGGNQPQHF
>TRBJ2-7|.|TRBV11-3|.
TGTGCCAGCAGCTTCGACCGGCAGGGAAACTCCTACGAGCAGTACTTC
CASSFDRQGNSYEQYF
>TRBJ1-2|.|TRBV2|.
TGTGCCAGCAGTGCTGGTGAGTCTAGCTATGGCTACACCTTC
CASSAGESSYGYTF
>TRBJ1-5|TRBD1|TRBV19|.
TGTGCCAGTAGTATAGGAGACAGGGTGGCCCAGCATTTT
CASSIGDRVAQHF
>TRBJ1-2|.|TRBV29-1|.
TGCAGCGTTGATTTCGGCAGGGGCTATGGCTACACCTTC
CSVDFGRGYGYTF
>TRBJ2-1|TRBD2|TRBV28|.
TGTGCCAGCAGTTCGGAGCGGGGGAGCTCCTACAATGAGCAGTTCTTC
CASSSERGSSYNEQFF
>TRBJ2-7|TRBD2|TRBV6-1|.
TGTGCCAGCAGTGGACTAGCGGTCTACGAGCAGTACTTC
CASSGLAVYEQYF
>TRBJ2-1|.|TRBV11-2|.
TGTGCCAGCTTGGGCGGGTTTACCTACAATGAGCAGTTCTTC
CASLGGFTYNEQFF
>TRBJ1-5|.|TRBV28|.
TGTGCCAGCAGCCTTACATATCAGCCCCAGCATTTT
CASSLTYQPQHF
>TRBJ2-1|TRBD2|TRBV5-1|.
TGCGCCAGCAGCTTGGTACTAGCGGGAGGTCAATCAAAGCAGTTCTTC
CASSLVLAGGQSKQFF
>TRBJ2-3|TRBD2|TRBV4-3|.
TGCGCCAGCAGCCAAGATTTAGGCGGGAGCCTCACAGATACGCAGTATTTT
CASSQDLGGSLTDTQYF
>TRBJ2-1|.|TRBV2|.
TGTGCCAGCAGTGAGCGGGCTCTAGCGAGAGGCCTCCAGTTCTTC
CASSERALARGLQFF
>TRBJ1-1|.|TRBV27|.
TGTGCCAGCAGTAGGGACACCATGGCGTACACTGAAGCTTTCTTT
CASSRDTMAYTEAFF
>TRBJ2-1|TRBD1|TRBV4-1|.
TGCGCCAGCAGCCAAGCCACCTGGGACAGGGAGCAGTTCTTC
CASSQATWDREQFF
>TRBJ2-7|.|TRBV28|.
TGTGCCAGCAGTTTATTAGGCACTACCGCCTACGAGCAGTACTTC
CASSLLGTTAYEQYF
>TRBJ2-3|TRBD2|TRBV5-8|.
TGTGCCAGCAGCCCCGGGACTAAGGGCACAGATACGCAGTATTTT
CASSPGTKGTDTQYF
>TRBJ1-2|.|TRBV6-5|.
TGTGCCAGCAGTTACAGGGAGTCTAACTATGGCTACACCTTC
CASSYRESNYGYTF
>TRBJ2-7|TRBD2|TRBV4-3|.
TGCGCCAGCAGCCAAGGCCATAGCGGGGGCTACGAGCAGTACTTC
CASSQGHSGGYEQYF
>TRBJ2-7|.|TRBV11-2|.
TGTGCCAGCAGCTTTGGGGCTCCATACGAGCAGTACTTC
CASSFGAPYEQYF
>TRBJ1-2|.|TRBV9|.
TGTGCCAGCAGCTCAATCTATGGCTACACCTTC
CASSSIYGYTF
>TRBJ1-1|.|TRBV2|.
TGTGCCAGCAGTGTTATCACTGAAGCTTTCTTT
CASSVITEAFF
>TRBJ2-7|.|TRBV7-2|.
TGTGCCAGCAGCCCCTACACTAGATTTGAGCAGTACTTC
CASSPYTRFEQYF
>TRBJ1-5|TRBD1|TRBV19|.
TGTGCCAGTAGATCGGGACAGGGGGCCTTTAGCAATCAGCCCCAGCATTTT
CASRSGQGAFSNQPQHF
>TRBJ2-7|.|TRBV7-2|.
TGTGCCAGCAGCTCCATCTCAGCGGCCTACTACGAGCAGTACTTC
CASSSISAAYYEQYF
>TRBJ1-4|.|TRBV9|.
TGTGCCAGCAGCTCGGGGGGGACTAATGAAAAACTGTTTTTT
CASSSGGTNEKLFF
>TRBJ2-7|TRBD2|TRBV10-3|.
TGTGCCACCATTCCGGGACTAGCGGGAGGCGACCACGAGCAGTACTTC
CATIPGLAGGDHEQYF
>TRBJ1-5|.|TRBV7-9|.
TGTGCCAGCAGCCCCGATCAGGACAGTCCGCCCCAGCATTTT
CASSPDQDSPPQHF
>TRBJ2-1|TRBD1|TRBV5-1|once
TGCGCCAGCAGCTCGACAGGGTATGAGCAGTTCTTC
CASSSTGYEQFF
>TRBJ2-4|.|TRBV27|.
TGTGCCAGCAGTTACGACAGAAAAAACATTCAGTACTTC
CASSYDRKNIQYF
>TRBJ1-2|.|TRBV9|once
TGTGCCAGCAGCGTAGGGCCGACAGGCGATGGCTACACCTTC
CASSVGPTGDGYTF
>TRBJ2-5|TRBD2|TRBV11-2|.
TGTGCCAGCAGGGGGACTAGCGAGGAGAGAGAGACCCAGTACTTC
CASRGTSEERETQYF
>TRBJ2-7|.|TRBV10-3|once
TGTGCCATCAGTGAGTCAGGAGGGTCTAACTACGAGCAGTACTTC
CAISESGGSNYEQYF
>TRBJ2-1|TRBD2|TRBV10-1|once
TGCGCCAGCAGTGAAGGGACTAGCGGGATCAATGAGCAGTTCTTC
CASSEGTSGINEQFF
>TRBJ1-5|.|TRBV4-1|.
TGCGCCAGCAGCCAACCCATCTCAGGGATGAATCAGCCCCAGCATTTT
CASSQPISGMNQPQHF
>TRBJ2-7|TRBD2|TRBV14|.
TGTGCCAGCAGCCAAGACAAGGGAGGGTACGAGCAGTACTTC
CASSQDKGGYEQYF